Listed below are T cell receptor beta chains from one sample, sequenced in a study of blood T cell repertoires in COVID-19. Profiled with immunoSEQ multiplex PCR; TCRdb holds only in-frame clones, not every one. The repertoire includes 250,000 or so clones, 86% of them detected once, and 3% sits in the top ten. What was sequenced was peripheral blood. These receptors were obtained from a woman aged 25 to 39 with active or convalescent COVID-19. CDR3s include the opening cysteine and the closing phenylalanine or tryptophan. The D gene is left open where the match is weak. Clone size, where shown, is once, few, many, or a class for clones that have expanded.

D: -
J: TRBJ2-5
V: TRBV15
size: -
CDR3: CATSRGRQTAAETQYF
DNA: TGTGCCACCAGCAGAGGCCGACAGACGGCGGCAGAGACCCAGTACTTC

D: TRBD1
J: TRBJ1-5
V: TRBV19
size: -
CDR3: CASSGTGRQPQHF
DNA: TGTGCCAGTAGCGGGACAGGGCGGCAGCCCCAGCATTTT

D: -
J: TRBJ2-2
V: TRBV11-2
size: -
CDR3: CASSLQGPGELFF
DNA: TGTGCCAGCAGCTTACAGGGGCCCGGGGAGCTGTTTTTT

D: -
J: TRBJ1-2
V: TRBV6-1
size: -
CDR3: CASSDNRGYGYTF
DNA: TGTGCCAGCAGTGACAACCGGGGATATGGCTACACCTTC

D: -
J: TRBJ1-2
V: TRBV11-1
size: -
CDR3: CASSYDRFYGYTF
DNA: TGTGCCAGCAGCTACGACAGGTTTTATGGCTACACCTTC

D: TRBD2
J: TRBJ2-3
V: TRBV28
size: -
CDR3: CASSLLAGDTDTQYF
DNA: TGTGCCAGCAGCTTACTAGCGGGGGACACAGATACGCAGTATTTT

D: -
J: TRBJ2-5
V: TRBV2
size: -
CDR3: CASSPVRETQYF
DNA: TGTGCCAGCAGTCCCGTCCGGGAGACCCAGTACTTC

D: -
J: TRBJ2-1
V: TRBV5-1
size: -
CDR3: CASSLGQTYNEQFF
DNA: TGCGCCAGCAGCTTGGGACAGACATACAATGAGCAGTTCTTC

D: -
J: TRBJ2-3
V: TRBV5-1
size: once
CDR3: CASSFAGPGTDTQYF
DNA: TGCGCCAGCAGCTTCGCGGGGCCTGGCACAGATACGCAGTATTTT

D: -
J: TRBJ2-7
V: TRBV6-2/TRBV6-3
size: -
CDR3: CASSYEEVYEQYF
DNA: TGTGCCAGCAGTTACGAGGAGGTCTACGAGCAGTACTTC

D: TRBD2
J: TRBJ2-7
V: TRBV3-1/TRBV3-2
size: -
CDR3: CASSRTSGGAGSMSYEQYF
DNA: TGTGCCAGCAGCCGGACTAGCGGGGGGGCAGGGTCAATGTCCTACGAGCAGTACTTC

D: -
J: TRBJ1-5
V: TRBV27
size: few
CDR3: CASRLADGPQHF
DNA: TGTGCCAGCAGACTAGCCGACGGCCCCCAGCATTTT

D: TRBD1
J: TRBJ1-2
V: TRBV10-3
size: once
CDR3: CAISTPQGNGYTF
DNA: TGTGCCATCAGTACGCCACAGGGGAATGGCTACACCTTC

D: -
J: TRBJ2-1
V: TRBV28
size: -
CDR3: CASSSSGVSYNEQFF
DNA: TGTGCCAGCAGTTCCTCGGGGGTCTCCTACAATGAGCAGTTCTTC

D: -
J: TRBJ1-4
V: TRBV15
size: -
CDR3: CATSPGALQAYNEKLFF
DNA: TGTGCCACCAGTCCAGGGGCCCTACAGGCATATAATGAAAAACTGTTTTTT

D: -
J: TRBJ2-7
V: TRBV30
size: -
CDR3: CAWRWSRSYEQYF
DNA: TGTGCCTGGAGGTGGAGCCGCTCCTACGAGCAGTACTTC

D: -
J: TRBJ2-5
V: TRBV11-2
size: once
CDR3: CASSPTRETQYF
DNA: TGTGCCAGCAGCCCCACTAGAGAGACCCAGTACTTC

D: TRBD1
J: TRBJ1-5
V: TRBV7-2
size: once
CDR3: CASSPDRGRGQPQHF
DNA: TGTGCCAGCAGCCCCGACAGGGGGCGCGGTCAGCCCCAGCATTTT

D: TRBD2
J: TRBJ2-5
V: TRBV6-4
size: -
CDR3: CASSLAGGQETQYF
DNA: TGTGCCAGCAGCCTAGCGGGGGGACAAGAGACCCAGTACTTC

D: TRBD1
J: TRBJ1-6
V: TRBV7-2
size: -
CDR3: CASSLARQGYNSPLHF
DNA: TGTGCCAGCAGCTTAGCGCGACAGGGATATAATTCACCCCTCCACTTT

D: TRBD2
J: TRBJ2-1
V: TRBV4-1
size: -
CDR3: CASRSHGGAINEQFF
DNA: TGCGCCAGCAGATCCCACGGGGGGGCCATTAATGAGCAGTTCTTC

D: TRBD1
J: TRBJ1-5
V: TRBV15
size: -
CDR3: CATSRIGTGTGNNQPQHF
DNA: TGTGCCACCAGCAGAATTGGAACCGGGACAGGGAATAATCAGCCCCAGCATTTT

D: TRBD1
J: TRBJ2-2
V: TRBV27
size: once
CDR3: CASSLSYPDRGLRTGELFF
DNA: TGTGCCAGCAGTTTATCCTATCCCGACAGGGGCCTCCGGACCGGGGAGCTGTTTTTT

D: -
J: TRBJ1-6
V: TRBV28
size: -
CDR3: CASSSPGEAYSPLHF
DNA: TGTGCCAGCAGTTCGCCCGGGGAGGCGTATTCACCCCTCCACTTT

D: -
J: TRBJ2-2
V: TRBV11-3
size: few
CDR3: CASSLSMTGELFF
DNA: TGTGCCAGCAGCCTTAGTATGACCGGGGAGCTGTTTTTT

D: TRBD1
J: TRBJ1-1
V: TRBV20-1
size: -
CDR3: CSAGGQGATEAFF
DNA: TGCAGTGCTGGTGGGCAGGGGGCCACTGAAGCTTTCTTT

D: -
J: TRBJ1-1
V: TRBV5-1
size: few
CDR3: CASSNRTGYSEAFF
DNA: TGCGCCAGCAGCAACCGTACAGGTTACAGCGAAGCTTTCTTT

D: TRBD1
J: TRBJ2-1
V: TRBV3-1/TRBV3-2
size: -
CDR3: CASSQTGGYVEQFF
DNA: TGTGCCAGCAGCCAGACAGGGGGTTATGTTGAGCAGTTCTTC

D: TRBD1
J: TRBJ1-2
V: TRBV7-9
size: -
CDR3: CASSRQGAKGYTF
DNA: TGTGCCAGCAGCCGACAGGGTGCTAAGGGCTACACCTTC

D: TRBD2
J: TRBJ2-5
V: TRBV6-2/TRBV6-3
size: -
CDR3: CASSWAGGSQETQYF
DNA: TGTGCCAGCAGCTGGGCCGGGGGGTCACAAGAGACCCAGTACTTC

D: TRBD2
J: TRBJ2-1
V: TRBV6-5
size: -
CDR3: CASRGGVSYNEQFF
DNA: TGTGCCAGCAGGGGGGGGGTCTCCTACAATGAGCAGTTCTTC

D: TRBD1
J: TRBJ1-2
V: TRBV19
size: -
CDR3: CASSDRTGQNYGYTF
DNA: TGTGCCAGTAGTGATAGGACAGGTCAAAACTATGGCTACACCTTC

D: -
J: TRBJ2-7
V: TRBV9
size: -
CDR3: CASSVSGQSTYEQYF
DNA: TGTGCCAGCAGCGTGTCCGGACAGTCCACCTACGAGCAGTACTTC

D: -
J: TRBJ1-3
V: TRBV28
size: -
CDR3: CASGGGGGNTIYF
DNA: TGTGCCAGCGGCGGTGGGGGGGGAAACACCATATATTTT

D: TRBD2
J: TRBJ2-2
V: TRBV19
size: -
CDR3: CASSIRTTSGVPGELFF
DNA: TGTGCCAGTAGTATCCGAACGACTAGCGGGGTCCCCGGGGAGCTGTTTTTT

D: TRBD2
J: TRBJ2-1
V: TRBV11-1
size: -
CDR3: CASSLELAGRNEQFF
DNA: TGTGCCAGCAGCTTAGAACTAGCGGGGAGGAATGAGCAGTTCTTC

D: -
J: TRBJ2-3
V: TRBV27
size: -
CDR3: CASSGEEDTQYF
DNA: TGTGCCAGCAGTGGAGAGGAAGATACGCAGTATTTT